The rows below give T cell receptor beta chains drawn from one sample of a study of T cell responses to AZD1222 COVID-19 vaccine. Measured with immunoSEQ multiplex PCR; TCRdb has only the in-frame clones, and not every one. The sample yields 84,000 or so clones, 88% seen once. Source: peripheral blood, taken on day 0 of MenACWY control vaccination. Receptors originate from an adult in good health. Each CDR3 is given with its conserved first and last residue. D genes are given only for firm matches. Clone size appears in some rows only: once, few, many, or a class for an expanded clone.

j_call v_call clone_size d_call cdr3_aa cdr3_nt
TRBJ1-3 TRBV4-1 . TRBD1 CASSPWTGTVSSGNTIYF TGCGCCAGCAGCCCCTGGACAGGGACGGTGAGCTCTGGAAACACCATATATTTT
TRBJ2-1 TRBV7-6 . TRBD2 CASSLVAGGLYNEQFF TGTGCCAGCAGCTTAGTAGCGGGGGGACTCTACAATGAGCAGTTCTTC
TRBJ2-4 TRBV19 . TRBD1 CASSNRQGTKNIQYF TGTGCCAGTAGTAACCGACAGGGAACCAAAAACATTCAGTACTTC
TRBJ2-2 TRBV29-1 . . CSAPGPLNTGELFF TGCAGCGCACCGGGACCGTTGAACACCGGGGAGCTGTTTTTT
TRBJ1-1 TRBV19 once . CASSTGGGPTEAFF TGTGCCAGTAGCACCGGGGGGGGCCCCACTGAAGCTTTCTTT
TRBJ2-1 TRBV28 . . CATSGLASYEQFF TGTGCCACCTCGGGTCTAGCTTCGTATGAGCAGTTCTTC
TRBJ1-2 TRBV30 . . CAWRPPFANYGYTF TGTGCCTGGAGGCCCCCATTCGCTAACTATGGCTACACCTTC
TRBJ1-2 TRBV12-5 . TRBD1 CASGGTGGNYGYTF TGTGCTAGTGGTGGGACAGGCGGAAACTATGGCTACACCTTC
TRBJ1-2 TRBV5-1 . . CASSTGNYGYTF TGCGCCAGCAGCACAGGGAACTATGGCTACACCTTC
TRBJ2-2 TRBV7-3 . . CASSFASQTTGELFF TGTGCCAGCAGCTTTGCCTCCCAAACGACCGGGGAGCTGTTTTTT
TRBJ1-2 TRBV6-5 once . CASSYQPDYGYTF TGTGCCAGCAGTTATCAGCCTGACTATGGCTACACCTTC
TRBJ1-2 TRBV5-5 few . CASSSRLNYGYTF TGTGCCAGCAGCTCTAGACTTAACTATGGCTACACCTTC
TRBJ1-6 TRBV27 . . CASSSAGSPLHF TGTGCCAGCAGTTCCGCTGGTTCACCCCTCCACTTT
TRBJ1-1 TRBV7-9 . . CASSLEFGGLPEAFF TGTGCCAGCAGCTTAGAATTCGGGGGGCTCCCTGAAGCTTTCTTT
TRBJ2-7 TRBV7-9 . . CASSFDSYEQYF TGTGCCAGCAGCTTCGACTCCTACGAGCAGTACTTC
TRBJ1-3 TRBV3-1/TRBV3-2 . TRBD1 CASSAGTGNWGSGNTIYF TGTGCCAGCAGCGCAGGGACAGGGAATTGGGGCTCTGGAAACACCATATATTTT
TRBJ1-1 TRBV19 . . CASSIEARRNTEAFF TGTGCCAGTAGTATAGAGGCAAGGAGGAACACTGAAGCTTTCTTT
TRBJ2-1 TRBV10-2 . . CASSESEVNSYNEQFF TGCGCCAGCAGTGAGTCAGAGGTTAATTCCTACAATGAGCAGTTCTTC
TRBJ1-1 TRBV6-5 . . CASRSLSQTEAFF TGTGCCAGCAGAAGTTTGTCGCAGACTGAAGCTTTCTTT
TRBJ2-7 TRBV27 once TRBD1 CASRDSPYEQYF TGTGCCAGCCGGGACAGCCCCTACGAGCAGTACTTC
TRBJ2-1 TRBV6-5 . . CASRTTHAYNEQFF TGTGCCAGCAGGACCACGCACGCCTACAATGAGCAGTTCTTC
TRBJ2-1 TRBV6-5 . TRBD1 CASKPRQGYNEQFF TGTGCCAGCAAACCCAGACAGGGCTACAATGAGCAGTTCTTC
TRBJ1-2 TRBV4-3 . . CASSQGVTAANYGYTF TGCGCCAGCAGCCAAGGCGTCACAGCAGCTAACTATGGCTACACCTTC
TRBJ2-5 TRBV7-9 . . CASSPPRVGSGETQYF TGTGCCAGCAGCCCACCCAGGGTCGGATCTGGGGAGACCCAGTACTTC
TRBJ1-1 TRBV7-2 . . CASSLEAAANTEAFF TGTGCCAGCAGCTTAGAGGCGGCAGCGAACACTGAAGCTTTCTTT
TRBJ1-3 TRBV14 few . CASRPGNTIYF TGTGCCAGCAGACCTGGAAACACCATATATTTT
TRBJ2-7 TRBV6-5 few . CASSYSSGGWYEQYF TGTGCCAGCAGTTACTCGAGTGGTGGGTGGTACGAGCAGTACTTC
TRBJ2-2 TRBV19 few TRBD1 CASSIPRDRATGELFF TGTGCCAGTAGCATTCCAAGGGACAGGGCCACCGGGGAGCTGTTTTTT
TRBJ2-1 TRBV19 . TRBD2 CASSMAGTILYNEQFF TGTGCCAGTAGTATGGCAGGGACTATCCTATACAATGAGCAGTTCTTC
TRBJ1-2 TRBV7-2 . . CASSYQDRINYGYTF TGTGCCAGCAGCTACCAAGACAGGATAAACTATGGCTACACCTTC
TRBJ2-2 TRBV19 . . CASRWGGVGTGELFF TGTGCCAGTAGATGGGGGGGCGTTGGCACCGGGGAGCTGTTTTTT
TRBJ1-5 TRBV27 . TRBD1 CASSLVSPPGGQPQHF TGTGCCAGCAGTTTAGTCTCGCCCCCAGGGGGTCAGCCCCAGCATTTT